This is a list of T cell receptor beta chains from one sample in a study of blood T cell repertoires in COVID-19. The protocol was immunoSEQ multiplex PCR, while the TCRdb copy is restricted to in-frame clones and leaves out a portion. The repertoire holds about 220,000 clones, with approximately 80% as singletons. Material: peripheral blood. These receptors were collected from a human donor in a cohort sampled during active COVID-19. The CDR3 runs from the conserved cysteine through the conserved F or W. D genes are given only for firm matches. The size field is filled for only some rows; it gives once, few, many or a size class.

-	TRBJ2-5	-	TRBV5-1	TGCGCCAGCAGCTTTGCGGGGTCGGAGACCCAGTACTTC	CASSFAGSETQYF
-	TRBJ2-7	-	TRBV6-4	TGTGCCAGCAGTGACTCGGGACACCAATCAGGGGACTACGAGCAGTACTTC	CASSDSGHQSGDYEQYF
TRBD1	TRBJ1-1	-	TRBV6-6	TGTGCCAGCAGTTACTACGGGACAGTTGAAGCTTTCTTT	CASSYYGTVEAFF
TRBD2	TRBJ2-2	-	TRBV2	TGTGCCAGCACTCCCGGGGACTATCGAAGCACCGGGGAGCTGTTTTTT	CASTPGDYRSTGELFF
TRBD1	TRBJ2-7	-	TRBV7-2	TGTGCCAGCAGCTTGGGGACAGCGGAACGGTACTTC	CASSLGTAERYF
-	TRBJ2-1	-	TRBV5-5	TGTGCCAGCAGCTTTACAGCGGCGACCGGTTGGAATGAGCAGTTCTTC	CASSFTAATGWNEQFF
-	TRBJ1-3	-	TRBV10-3	TGTGCCACCAGGTCAGATGGGTCGGGGAACACCATATATTTT	CATRSDGSGNTIYF
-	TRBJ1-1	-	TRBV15	TGTGCCACCAGCAAACGGTCCCCTAACACTGAAGCTTTCTTT	CATSKRSPNTEAFF
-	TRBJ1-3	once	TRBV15	TGTGCCACCCGGGACTCTGGAAACACCATATATTTT	CATRDSGNTIYF
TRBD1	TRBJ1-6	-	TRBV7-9	TGTGCCAGCAGCTTAGGGACAGGGGAGAGCGGTTCACCCCTCCACTTT	CASSLGTGESGSPLHF
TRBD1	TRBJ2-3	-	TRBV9	TGTGCCAGCAGCGTACAAGCTCTGAGGGGGCCGGGGGATACGCAGTATTTT	CASSVQALRGPGDTQYF
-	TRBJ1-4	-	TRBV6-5	TGTGCCAGCAGCCAGGGGTTCGGGAATGAAAAACTGTTTTTT	CASSQGFGNEKLFF
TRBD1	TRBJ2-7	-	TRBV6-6	TGTGCCAGCAGGGGGACAGGGGGCGCCGAGCAGTACTTC	CASRGTGGAEQYF
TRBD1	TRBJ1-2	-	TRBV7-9	TGTGCCAGCAGCTTCGCCCTTACAGGGGGCGCCGGTGGCTACACCTTC	CASSFALTGGAGGYTF
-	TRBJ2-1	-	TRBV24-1	TGTGCCACGTCCGGACTGGAAGCTAATGAGCAGTTCTTC	CATSGLEANEQFF
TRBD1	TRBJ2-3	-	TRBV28	TGTGCCACCAGGACAGGGGGCACAGATACGCAGTATTTT	CATRTGGTDTQYF
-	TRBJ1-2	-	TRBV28	TGTGCCAGCAGTCCCCCCAGCAGCGCTAACTATGGCTACACCTTC	CASSPPSSANYGYTF
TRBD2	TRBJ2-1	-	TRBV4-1	TGCGCCAGCAGCCTCAACTTGGGGGGGGGCAATGAGCAGTTCTTC	CASSLNLGGGNEQFF
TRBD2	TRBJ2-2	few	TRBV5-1	TGCGCCAGCAGCGCGAGCGGGGACGGCGGGGAGCTGTTTTTT	CASSASGDGGELFF
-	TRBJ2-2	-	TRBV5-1	TGCGCCAGCAGCGCTCACTTTTACACCGGGGAGCTGTTTTTT	CASSAHFYTGELFF
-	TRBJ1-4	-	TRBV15	TGTGCCACCAGCCCCGTTTCCGAAACTCGAGGTGAAAAACTGTTTTTT	CATSPVSETRGEKLFF
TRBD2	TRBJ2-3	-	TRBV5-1	TGCGCCAGTGCGGGGGGCTCTAGCACAGATACGCAGTATTTT	CASAGGSSTDTQYF
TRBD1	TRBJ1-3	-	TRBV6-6	TGTGCCAGCAGTTACTGGACAGGGTCTGGAAACACCATATATTTT	CASSYWTGSGNTIYF
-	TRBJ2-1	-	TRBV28	TGTGCCAGCAGCCGGGGAGATAGCGGAGCCCGGGGCAATGAGCAGTTCTTC	CASSRGDSGARGNEQFF
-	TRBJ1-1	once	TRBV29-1	TGCAGCGTTCAGGACAGATCTGAAGCTTTCTTT	CSVQDRSEAFF
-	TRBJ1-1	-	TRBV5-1	TGCGCCAGCATCCTAACATTCGTCGGGGCTTTCTTT	CASILTFVGAFF
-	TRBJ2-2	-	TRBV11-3	TGTGCCAGCAGCTTAGTTTCAGTGAACACCGGGGAGCTGTTTTTT	CASSLVSVNTGELFF
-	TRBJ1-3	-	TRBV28	TGTGCCAGCAGTACCCGTCAGGGGTCGACCACCTCCTCTGGAAACACCATATATTTT	CASSTRQGSTTSSGNTIYF
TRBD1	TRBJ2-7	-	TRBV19	TGTGCCAGTACTCCGGGTGTAGGCGGACAGGGAATCTACGAGCAGTACTTC	CASTPGVGGQGIYEQYF
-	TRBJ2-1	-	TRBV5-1	TGCGCCAGCAGCTTGGGGTCTAGCAATGAGCAGTTCTTC	CASSLGSSNEQFF
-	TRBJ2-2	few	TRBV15	TGTGCCACCAGCAGGACTACGAACACCGGGGAGCTGTTTTTT	CATSRTTNTGELFF
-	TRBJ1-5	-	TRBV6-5	TGTGCCAGTACGGATGCAGGGGTCAACAATCAGCCCCAGCATTTT	CASTDAGVNNQPQHF
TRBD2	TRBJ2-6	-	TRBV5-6	TGTGCCAGCAGCTCCCGGCGGGAGGCTGGGGCCAACGTCCTGACTTTC	CASSSRREAGANVLTF
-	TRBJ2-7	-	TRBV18	TGTGCCAGCTCACCATTACAGGGCTCCTACGAGCAGTACTTC	CASSPLQGSYEQYF
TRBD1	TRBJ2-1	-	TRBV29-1	TGCAGCGTGGGGCAGGGGGCGAATTACAATGAGCAGTTCTTC	CSVGQGANYNEQFF
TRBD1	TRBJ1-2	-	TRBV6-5	TGTGCCAGCATGAAGCCGACAGGGGGCTACACCTTC	CASMKPTGGYTF
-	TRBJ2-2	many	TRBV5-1	TGCGCCAGCAGCTTCGGACAGCCCGGGGAGCTGTTTTTT	CASSFGQPGELFF